These T cell receptor beta chains were read from a single sample in a study of molecular identifiers for immune sequencing clone quantification. One entry per CDR3 protein results from TCRdb running MiXCR on the PCR reads. The table has a few hundred thousand distinct CDR3 sequences, roughly 24% seen once. The sample comprised naive CD8+ T cells from blood, with Jurkat cell RNA spiked in. Every receptor here comes from a human donor in good health. Some libraries in this study had Jurkat cell RNA spiked in. Each CDR3 is given with its conserved first and last residue. A D gene is named only where the DNA matches it firmly. For some rows the clone size is stated as once, few or many, or as a class when expanded; others skip it.

size: NA; V: TRBV3-1; J: TRBJ2-1; D: NA; DNA: TGTGCCAGCAGCCAAGATTGGGGTTACAATGAGCAGTTCTTC; CDR3: CASSQDWGYNEQFF
size: few; V: TRBV25-1; J: TRBJ2-2; D: NA; DNA: TGTGCCAGACCCTGGGGGACATCGAACACCGGGGAGCTGTTTTTT; CDR3: CARPWGTSNTGELFF
size: once; V: TRBV27; J: TRBJ2-1; D: TRBD1; DNA: TGTGCCAGCAAAGGGACAGGGGTAAGAAATGTGCAGTTCTTC; CDR3: CASKGTGVRNVQFF
size: NA; V: TRBV20-1; J: TRBJ2-3; D: NA; DNA: TGCAGTGCTAGAGATTCGTTAGGGCGCACAGATACGCAGTATTTT; CDR3: CSARDSLGRTDTQYF
size: many; V: TRBV28; J: TRBJ2-6; D: NA; DNA: TGTGCCAGCAGTTTCGCTGGCTCTGGGGCCAACGTCCTGACTTTC; CDR3: CASSFAGSGANVLTF
size: few; V: TRBV6-5; J: TRBJ1-1; D: NA; DNA: TGTGCCAGCTATGCGGGGCTGGTCTGGGACACTGAAGCTTTCTTT; CDR3: CASYAGLVWDTEAFF
size: NA; V: TRBV6-5; J: TRBJ2-7; D: TRBD1; DNA: TGTGCCAGCAGAGCCGGGACAGGGGGTTACAAGCAGTACTTC; CDR3: CASRAGTGGYKQYF
size: many; V: TRBV7-9; J: TRBJ2-1; D: TRBD2; DNA: TGTGCCAGCAGCTCCGGACTAGCCCTCGATGAGCAGTTCTTC; CDR3: CASSSGLALDEQFF
size: few; V: TRBV20-1; J: TRBJ1-5; D: NA; DNA: TGCAGTGCTATAGCACGATTAGGGAATCAGCCCCAGCATTTT; CDR3: CSAIARLGNQPQHF
size: once; V: TRBV3-1; J: TRBJ2-1; D: NA; DNA: TGTGCCAGCAGCCAAGGGGGAGAGGGCTACTCCTACAATGAGCAGTTCTTC; CDR3: CASSQGGEGYSYNEQFF
size: NA; V: TRBV7-2; J: TRBJ2-7; D: TRBD2; DNA: TGTGCCAGCCAAGAGATAGCGGGGACCTACGAGCAGTACTTC; CDR3: CASQEIAGTYEQYF
size: few; V: TRBV4-3; J: TRBJ2-3; D: NA; DNA: TGCGCCAGCAGCCAAGATTTACTGGACTACCGTAACACAGATACGCAGTATTTT; CDR3: CASSQDLLDYRNTDTQYF
size: NA; V: TRBV18; J: TRBJ2-7; D: TRBD1; DNA: TGTGCCAGCTCACCGGGGAAGGGGGCTTACGAGCAGTACTTC; CDR3: CASSPGKGAYEQYF
size: few; V: TRBV11-2; J: TRBJ2-7; D: NA; DNA: TGTGCCAGCAGCCCGTCTGCGGGCCTCCACGAGCAGTACTTC; CDR3: CASSPSAGLHEQYF
size: NA; V: TRBV6-2/TRBV6-3; J: TRBJ1-5; D: NA; DNA: TGTGCCAGCAGAGCCGCCGAGGGCGGCCAGCCCCAGCATTTT; CDR3: CASRAAEGGQPQHF
size: many; V: TRBV29-1; J: TRBJ2-3; D: TRBD1; DNA: TGCAGCGTTGGATTTCCGGGACAGGGGATCGATACGCAGTATTTT; CDR3: CSVGFPGQGIDTQYF
size: many; V: TRBV4-2; J: TRBJ1-1; D: NA; DNA: TGTGCCAGCAGCCACTCGGACGTAGAAGCTTTCTTT; CDR3: CASSHSDVEAFF
size: many; V: TRBV5-6; J: TRBJ1-5; D: TRBD1; DNA: TGTGCCAGCAGCCGTAAGGGGACAGGTCTACAGCCCCAGCATTTT; CDR3: CASSRKGTGLQPQHF
size: many; V: TRBV6-6; J: TRBJ1-1; D: TRBD1; DNA: TGTGCCAGCAGTAAACCGTACAGGGGGCTCACTGAAGCTTTCTTT; CDR3: CASSKPYRGLTEAFF